This T cell receptor beta chain was identified during a study of blood T cell repertoires in COVID-19. Study-level information: Samples of COVID-19 (acute and convalescent) were obtained from the United States, Italy and Spain.

Under the authors' procedure: Reference gene primers were amplified, and this amplification served to estimate nucleated cell counts. Sequencing was performed with immunoSEQ multiplex PCR; in TCRdb, only in-frame clones are kept and a portion is missing. V and J calls and clone size are given by that table; D and trimming were obtained from the DNA. The sample consists of 200,000 or so clones, around 87% of them appearing once. This clonotype was obtained from a man in his 60s with acute or convalescent COVID-19. Sequencing was done on a sample of peripheral blood.

The DNA of the CDR3 is TGTGCCAGCAGGGCCGGGACAGGGGGATCGAGTGTGCAGTACTTC. Its translation is CASRAGTGGSSVQYF. The chain is built from TRBV6-5 and TRBJ2-7, with TRBD1 matching over 11 bases. Germline V gene sequence: CDR1 MNHEY, CDR2 SVGAGI. The CDR3 has 15 residues. V lost 6 bases, J lost 9 bases, and 13 bases stayed unmatched.